This T cell receptor beta chain was sequenced for a study of cytomegalovirus exposure and HLA in healthy donors. Findings and limits, study-wide: Among immune exposure information, only CMV serostatus was available.

PCR employed 60 Vbeta and 13 Jbeta primers. Produced via immunoSEQ multiplex PCR; TCRdb's table is partial and in-frame only. The sample has 100,000 to 150,000 clones; about 76% are singletons. Participants comprised healthy donors of bone marrow. V lost 6 bases and J lost 3; bases outside the gene matches: 8. Per the germline V gene, CDR1 is MNHEY and CDR2 is SVGAGI. This CDR3 has 14 amino acids. Concerning this clone: The antigen remains undetermined.

Sequences were obtained from PBMCs. The receptor was isolated from a woman aged 55-69 years in good health and CMV-seropositive. V gene TRBV6-5 combines with J gene TRBJ2-7, with TRBD2 identical over 7 bases. The CDR3: CASSPYGEGYEQYF. The CDR3 region has the DNA TGTGCCAGCAGCCCCTACGGGGAGGGCTACGAGCAGTACTTC.